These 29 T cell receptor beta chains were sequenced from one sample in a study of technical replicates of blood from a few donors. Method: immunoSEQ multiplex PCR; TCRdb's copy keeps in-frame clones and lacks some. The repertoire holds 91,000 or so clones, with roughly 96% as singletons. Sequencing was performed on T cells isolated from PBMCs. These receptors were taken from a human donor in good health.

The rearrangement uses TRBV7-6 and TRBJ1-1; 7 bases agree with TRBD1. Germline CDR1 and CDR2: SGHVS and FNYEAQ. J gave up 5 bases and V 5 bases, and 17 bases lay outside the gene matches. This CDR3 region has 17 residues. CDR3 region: CASSNPFARTGRTEAFF. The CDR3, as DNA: TGTGCCAGCAGCAACCCATTTGCCCGGACAGGTCGGACTGAAGCTTTCTTT.

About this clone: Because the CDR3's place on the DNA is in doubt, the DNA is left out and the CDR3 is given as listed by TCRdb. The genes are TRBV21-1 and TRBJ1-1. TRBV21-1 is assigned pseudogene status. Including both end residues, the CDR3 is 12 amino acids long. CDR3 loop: CASWARGTEAFF.

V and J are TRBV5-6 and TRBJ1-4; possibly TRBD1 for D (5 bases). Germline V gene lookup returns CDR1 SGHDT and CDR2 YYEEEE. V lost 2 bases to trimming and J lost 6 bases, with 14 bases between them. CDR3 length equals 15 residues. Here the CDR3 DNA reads TGTGCCAGCAGCTTTATGGGGCAGGCGGATGAAAAACTGTTTTTT. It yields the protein CASSFMGQADEKLFF.

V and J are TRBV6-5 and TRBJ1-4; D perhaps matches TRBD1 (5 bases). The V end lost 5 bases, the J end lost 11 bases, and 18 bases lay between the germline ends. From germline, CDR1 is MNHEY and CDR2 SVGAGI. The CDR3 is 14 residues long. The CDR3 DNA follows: TGTGCCAGCAGTAAACAGGAGGGGCTTTTGAAACTGTTTTTT. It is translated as CASSKQEGLLKLFF.

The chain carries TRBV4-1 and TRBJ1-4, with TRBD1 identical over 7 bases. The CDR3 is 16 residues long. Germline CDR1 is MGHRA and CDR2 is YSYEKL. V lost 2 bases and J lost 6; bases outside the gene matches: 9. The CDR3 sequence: CASSQPNRGSDEKLFF. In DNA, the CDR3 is TGCGCCAGCAGCCAACCTAACAGGGGATCGGATGAAAAACTGTTTTTT.

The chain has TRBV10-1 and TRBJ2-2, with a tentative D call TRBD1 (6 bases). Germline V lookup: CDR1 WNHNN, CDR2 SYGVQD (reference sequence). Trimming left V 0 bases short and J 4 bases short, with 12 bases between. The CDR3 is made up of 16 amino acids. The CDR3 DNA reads TGCGCCAGCAGTGAGTCGTGGGGGCGAGTCACCGGGGAGCTGTTTTTT. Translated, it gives CASSESWGRVTGELFF.

The chain's CDR3 is CASSSGPGTGTEQFF. CDR3 DNA sequence: TGTGCCAGCAGTTCCGGTCCCGGGACAGGGACGGAGCAGTTCTTC. The chain recombines TRBV27 with TRBJ2-1; 9 bases are a match to TRBD1. With V trimmed by 4 bases and J by 10 bases, 11 bases remained unmatched. This CDR3 region has 15 residues. The germline CDR1 and CDR2 sequences are MNHEY and SMNVEV (reference sequence).

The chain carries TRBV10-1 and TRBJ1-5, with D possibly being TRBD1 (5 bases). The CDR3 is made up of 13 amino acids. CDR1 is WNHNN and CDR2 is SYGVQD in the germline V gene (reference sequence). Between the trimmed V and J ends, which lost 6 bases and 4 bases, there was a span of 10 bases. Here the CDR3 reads CASSRQGNQPQHF. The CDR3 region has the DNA TGCGCCAGCAGCCGGCAGGGAAATCAGCCCCAGCATTTT.

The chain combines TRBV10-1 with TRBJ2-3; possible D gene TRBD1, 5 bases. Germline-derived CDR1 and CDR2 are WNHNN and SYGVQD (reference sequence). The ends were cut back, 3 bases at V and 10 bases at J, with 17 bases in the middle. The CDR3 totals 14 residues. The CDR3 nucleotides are TGCGCCAGCAGTGAAGGGCAGGGCTCCCAGGCGCAGTATTTT. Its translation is CASSEGQGSQAQYF.

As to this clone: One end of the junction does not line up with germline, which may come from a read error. Written as DNA, the CDR3 is TGTGCTAGCAGCTTAGCGAGACAGGCCAAGCTACTCTATGGCTACACCTTC. Residues: CASSLARQAKLLYGYTF. The gene calls are TRBV7-7 and TRBJ1-2; perhaps TRBD1 as D (6 bases). Germline values: CDR1 SSHAT, CDR2 FNYEAQ (reference sequence). The length of the CDR3 is 17 residues.

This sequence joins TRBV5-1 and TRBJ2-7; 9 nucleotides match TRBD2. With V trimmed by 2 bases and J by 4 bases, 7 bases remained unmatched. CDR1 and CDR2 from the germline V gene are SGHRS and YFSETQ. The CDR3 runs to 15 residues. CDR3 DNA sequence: TGCGCCAGCAGCTTCGGGGTAGCGGGAGTTTACGAGCAGTACTTC. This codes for CASSFGVAGVYEQYF. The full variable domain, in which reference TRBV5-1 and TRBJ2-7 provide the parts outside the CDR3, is KAGVTQTPRYLIKTRGQQVTLSCSPISGHRSVSWYQQTPGQGLQFLFEYFSETQRNKGNFPGRFSGRQFSNSRSEMNVSTLELGDSALYLCASSFGVAGVYEQYFGPGTRLTVT.

CDR3 region: CASSQQRMNTEAFF. In DNA form, the CDR3 reads TGCGCCAGCAGCCAACAGAGGATGAACACTGAAGCTTTCTTT. The chain couples TRBV4-1 to TRBJ1-1; unclear D gene. This CDR3 has 14 residues. V was trimmed by 2 bases and J by 0 bases, leaving 7 bases between them. Germline V gene lookup returns CDR1 MGHRA and CDR2 YSYEKL.

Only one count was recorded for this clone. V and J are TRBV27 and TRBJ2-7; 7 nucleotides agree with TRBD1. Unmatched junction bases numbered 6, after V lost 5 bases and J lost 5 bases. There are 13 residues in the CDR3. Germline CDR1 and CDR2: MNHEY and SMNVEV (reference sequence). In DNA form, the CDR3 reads TGTGCCAGCAGTGCCCGGACAGGCAACGAGCAGTACTTC. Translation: CASSARTGNEQYF.

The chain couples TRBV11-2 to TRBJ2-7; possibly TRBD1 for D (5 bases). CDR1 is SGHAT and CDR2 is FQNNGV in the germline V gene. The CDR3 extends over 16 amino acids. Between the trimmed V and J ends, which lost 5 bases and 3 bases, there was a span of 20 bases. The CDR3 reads CASSTPGYRGGYEQYF. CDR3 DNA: TGTGCCAGCAGCACCCCAGGATATAGGGGTGGCTACGAGCAGTACTTC.

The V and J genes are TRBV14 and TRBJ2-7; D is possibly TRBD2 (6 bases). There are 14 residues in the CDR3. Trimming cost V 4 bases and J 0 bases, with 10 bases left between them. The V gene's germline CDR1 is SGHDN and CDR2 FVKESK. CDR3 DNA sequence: TGTGCCAGCAGCCTAACGACTAGCTCCTACGAGCAGTACTTC. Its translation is CASSLTTSSYEQYF.

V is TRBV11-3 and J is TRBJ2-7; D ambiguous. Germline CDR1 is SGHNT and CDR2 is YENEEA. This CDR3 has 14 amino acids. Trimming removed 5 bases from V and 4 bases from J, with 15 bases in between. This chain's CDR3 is CASSKEQSRYEQYF. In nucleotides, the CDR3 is TGTGCCAGCAGCAAGGAACAGTCTCGGTACGAGCAGTACTTC.

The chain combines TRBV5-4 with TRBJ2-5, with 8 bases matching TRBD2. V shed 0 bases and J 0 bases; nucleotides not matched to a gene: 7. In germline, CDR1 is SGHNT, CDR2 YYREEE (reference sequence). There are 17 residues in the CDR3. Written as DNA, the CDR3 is TGTGCCAGCAGCTTGGACGTCGCGGGAGGCCACCAAGAGACCCAGTACTTC. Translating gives CASSLDVAGGHQETQYF.

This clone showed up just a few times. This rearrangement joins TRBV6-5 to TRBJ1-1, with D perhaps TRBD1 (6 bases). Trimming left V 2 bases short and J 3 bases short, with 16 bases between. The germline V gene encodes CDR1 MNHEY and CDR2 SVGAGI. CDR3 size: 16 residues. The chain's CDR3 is CASSYSGGGVDTEAFF. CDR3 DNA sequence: TGTGCCAGCAGTTACAGCGGGGGGGGCGTAGACACTGAAGCTTTCTTT.

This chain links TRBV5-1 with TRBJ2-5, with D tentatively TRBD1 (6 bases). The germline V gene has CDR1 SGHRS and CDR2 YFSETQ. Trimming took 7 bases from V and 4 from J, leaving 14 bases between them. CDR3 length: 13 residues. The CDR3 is CASGTQGGETQYF. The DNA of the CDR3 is TGCGCCAGCGGGACACAGGGTGGAGAGACCCAGTACTTC.

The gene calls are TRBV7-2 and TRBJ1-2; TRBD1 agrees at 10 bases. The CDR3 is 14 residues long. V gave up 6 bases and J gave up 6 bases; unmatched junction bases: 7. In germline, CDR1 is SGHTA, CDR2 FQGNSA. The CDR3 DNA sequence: TGTGCCAGCAGTAGGGACAGGGGTTCTCATGGCTACACCTTC. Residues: CASSRDRGSHGYTF.

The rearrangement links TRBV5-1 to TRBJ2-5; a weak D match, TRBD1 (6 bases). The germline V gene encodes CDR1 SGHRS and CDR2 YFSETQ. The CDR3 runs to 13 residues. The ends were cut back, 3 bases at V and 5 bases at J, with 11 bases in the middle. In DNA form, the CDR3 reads TGCGCCAGCAGCTCTCAGGGGAGCGAGACCCAGTACTTC. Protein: CASSSQGSETQYF.

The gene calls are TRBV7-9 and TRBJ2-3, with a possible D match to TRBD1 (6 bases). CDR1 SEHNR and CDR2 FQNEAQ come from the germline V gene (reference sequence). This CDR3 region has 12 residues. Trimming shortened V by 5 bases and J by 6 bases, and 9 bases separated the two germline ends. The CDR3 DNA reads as TGTGCCAGCAGCCAGAGGGGGGATACGCAGTATTTT. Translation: CASSQRGDTQYF.

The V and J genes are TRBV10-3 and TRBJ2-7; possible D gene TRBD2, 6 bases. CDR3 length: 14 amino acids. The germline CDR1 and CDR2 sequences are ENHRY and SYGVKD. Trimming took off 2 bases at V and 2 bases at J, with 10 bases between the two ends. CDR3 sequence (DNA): TGTGCCATCAGTGAGCACGGAGGGACCTACGAGCAGTACTTC. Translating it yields CAISEHGGTYEQYF.

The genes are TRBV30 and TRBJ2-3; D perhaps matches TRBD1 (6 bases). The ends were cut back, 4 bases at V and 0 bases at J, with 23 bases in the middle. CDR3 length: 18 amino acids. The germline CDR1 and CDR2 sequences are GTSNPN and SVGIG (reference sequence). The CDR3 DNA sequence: TGTGCCTGGATGGCCCTCAGGATGGGGGCTGGGAGCACAGATACGCAGTATTTT. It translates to CAWMALRMGAGSTDTQYF.

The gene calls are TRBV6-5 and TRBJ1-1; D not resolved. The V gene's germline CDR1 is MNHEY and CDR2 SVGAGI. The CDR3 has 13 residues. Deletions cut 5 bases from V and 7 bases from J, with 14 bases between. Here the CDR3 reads CASSPGTDSEAFF. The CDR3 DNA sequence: TGTGCCAGCAGTCCCGGTACAGATAGTGAAGCTTTCTTT.

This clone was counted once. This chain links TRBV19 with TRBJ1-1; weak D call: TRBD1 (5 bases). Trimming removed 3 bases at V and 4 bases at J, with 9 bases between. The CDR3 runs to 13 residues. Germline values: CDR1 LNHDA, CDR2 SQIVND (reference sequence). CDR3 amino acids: CASSILGGTEAFF. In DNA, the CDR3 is TGTGCCAGTAGTATTTTGGGGGGCACTGAAGCTTTCTTT.

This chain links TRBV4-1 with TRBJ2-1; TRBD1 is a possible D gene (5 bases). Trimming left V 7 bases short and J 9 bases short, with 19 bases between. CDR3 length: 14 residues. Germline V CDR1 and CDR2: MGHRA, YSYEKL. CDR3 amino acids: CASTGALRPAEQFF. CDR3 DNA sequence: TGCGCCAGCACTGGGGCCTTGCGACCCGCTGAGCAGTTCTTC.

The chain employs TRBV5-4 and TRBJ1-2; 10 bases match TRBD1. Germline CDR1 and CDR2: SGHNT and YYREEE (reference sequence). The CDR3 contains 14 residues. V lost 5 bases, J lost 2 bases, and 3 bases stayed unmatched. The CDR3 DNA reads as TGTGCCAGCAGAAGGGACAGGGGCAACTATGGCTACACCTTC. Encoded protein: CASRRDRGNYGYTF. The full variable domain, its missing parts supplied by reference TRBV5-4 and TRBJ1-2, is ETGVTQSPTHLIKTRGQQVTLRCSSQSGHNTVSWYQQALGQGPQFIFQYYREEENGRGNFPPRFSGLQFPNYSSELNVNALELDDSALYLCASRRDRGNYGYTFGSGTRLTVV.

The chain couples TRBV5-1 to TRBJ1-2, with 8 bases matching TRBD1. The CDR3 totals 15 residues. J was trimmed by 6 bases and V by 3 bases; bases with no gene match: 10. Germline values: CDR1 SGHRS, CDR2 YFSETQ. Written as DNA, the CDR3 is TGCGCCAGCAGCTCATCCAGGGGGCGAGAGGATGGCTACACCTTC. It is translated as CASSSSRGREDGYTF. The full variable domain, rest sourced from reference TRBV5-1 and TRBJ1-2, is KAGVTQTPRYLIKTRGQQVTLSCSPISGHRSVSWYQQTPGQGLQFLFEYFSETQRNKGNFPGRFSGRQFSNSRSEMNVSTLELGDSALYLCASSSSRGREDGYTFGSGTRLTVV.